This TCR beta chain was retrieved from a study of blood T cell repertoires in COVID-19. Study background: Researchers got acute and convalescent COVID-19 samples from the United States, Italy and Spain. Sample material is recorded as cDNA or gDNA derived from T cells, B-cell-depleted T cells, or PBMCs.

Methods used by the authors: Reference gene primer amplification gave estimated nucleated cell counts. TCRdb's copy holds only in-frame clones and misses some; the assay was immunoSEQ multiplex PCR. Clone size and V and J calls were adopted from that table, with D and trimming inferred from the DNA. Of about 190,000 clones detected, 88% appear once; the ten largest clones hold roughly 4.7%. Trimming took 1 base from V and 4 from J; bases not matched to a gene: 11. The germline V gene encodes CDR1 LGHDT and CDR2 YNNKEL (reference sequence). CDR3 length: 18 amino acids. The sequencing sample was made of peripheral blood. The chain employs TRBV3-1 (or the pseudogene TRBV3-2) and TRBJ2-2; 8 positions agree with TRBD2. The source of this sequence is a human donor in a cohort sampled during active COVID-19. The CDR3 reads CASSQGLYGGASTGELFF. CDR3 DNA sequence: TGTGCCAGCAGCCAAGGTCTATACGGGGGGGCCAGCACCGGGGAGCTGTTTTTT.